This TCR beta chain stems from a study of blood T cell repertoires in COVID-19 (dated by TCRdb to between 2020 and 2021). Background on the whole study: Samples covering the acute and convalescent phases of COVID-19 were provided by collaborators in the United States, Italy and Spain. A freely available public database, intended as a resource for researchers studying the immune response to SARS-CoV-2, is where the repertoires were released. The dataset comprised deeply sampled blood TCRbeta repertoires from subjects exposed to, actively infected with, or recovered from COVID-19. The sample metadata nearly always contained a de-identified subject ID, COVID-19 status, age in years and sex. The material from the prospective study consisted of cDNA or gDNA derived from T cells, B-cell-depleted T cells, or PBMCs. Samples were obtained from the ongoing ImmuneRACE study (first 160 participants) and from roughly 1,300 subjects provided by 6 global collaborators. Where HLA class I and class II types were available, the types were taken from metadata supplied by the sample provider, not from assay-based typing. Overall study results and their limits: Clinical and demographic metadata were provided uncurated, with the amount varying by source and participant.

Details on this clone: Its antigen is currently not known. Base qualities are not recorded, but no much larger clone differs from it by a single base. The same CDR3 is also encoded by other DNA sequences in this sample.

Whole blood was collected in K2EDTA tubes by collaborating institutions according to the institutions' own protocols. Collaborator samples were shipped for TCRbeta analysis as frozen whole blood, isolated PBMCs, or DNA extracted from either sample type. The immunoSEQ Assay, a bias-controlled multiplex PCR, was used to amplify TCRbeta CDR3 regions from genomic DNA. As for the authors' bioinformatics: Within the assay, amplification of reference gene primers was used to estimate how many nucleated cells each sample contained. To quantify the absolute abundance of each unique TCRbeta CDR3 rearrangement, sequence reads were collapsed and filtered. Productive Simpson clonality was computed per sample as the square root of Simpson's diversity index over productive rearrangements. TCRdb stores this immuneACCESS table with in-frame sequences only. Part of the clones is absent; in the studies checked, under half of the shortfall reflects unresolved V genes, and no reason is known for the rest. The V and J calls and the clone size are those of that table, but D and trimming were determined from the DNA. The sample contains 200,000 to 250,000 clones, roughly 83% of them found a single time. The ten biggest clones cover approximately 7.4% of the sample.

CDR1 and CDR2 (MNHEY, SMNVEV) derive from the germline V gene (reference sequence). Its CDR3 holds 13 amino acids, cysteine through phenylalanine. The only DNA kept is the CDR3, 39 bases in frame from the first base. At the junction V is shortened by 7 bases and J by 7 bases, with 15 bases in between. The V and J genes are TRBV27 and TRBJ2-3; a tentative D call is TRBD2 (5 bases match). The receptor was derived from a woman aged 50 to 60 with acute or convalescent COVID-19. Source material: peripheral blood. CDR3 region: CASTTAPGNTQYF. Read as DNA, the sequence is TGTGCCAGCACCACCGCCCCGGGGAATACGCAGTATTTT.